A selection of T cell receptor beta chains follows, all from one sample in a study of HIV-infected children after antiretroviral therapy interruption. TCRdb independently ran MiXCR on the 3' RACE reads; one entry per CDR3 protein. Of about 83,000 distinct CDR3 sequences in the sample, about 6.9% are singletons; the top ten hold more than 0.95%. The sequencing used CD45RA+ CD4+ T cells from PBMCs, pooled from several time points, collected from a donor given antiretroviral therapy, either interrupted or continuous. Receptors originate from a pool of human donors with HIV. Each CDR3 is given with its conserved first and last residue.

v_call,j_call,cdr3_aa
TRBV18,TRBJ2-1,CASSPRTASLLNEQFF
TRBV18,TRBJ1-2,CASSPLAEPYGYTF
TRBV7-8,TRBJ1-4,CASSPTKGLSEKLFF
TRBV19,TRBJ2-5,CASSILGAQDTQYF
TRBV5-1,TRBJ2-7,CASSDVDQDTYEQYF
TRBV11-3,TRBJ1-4,CASSLGHPGATNEKLFF
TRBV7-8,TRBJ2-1,CASSLLSLYNEQFF
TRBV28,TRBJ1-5,CASRPRDTNNQPQHF
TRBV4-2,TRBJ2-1,CASSQGGLAGHNEQFF
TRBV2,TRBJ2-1,CASSETTRVLRNEQFF
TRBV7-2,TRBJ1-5,CASSLSPGSNQPQHF
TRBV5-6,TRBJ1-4,CASSAYRVGNEKLFF
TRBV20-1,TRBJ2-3,CSVPGASGDFTQYF
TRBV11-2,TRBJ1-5,CASSSRSTGEANQPQHF
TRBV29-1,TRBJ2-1,CSVKPPYSSYNEQFF
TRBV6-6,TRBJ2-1,CASREAVLGNEQFF
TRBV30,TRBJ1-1,CAWLYRGVNTEAFF
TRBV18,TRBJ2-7,CASSPGRTYEQYF
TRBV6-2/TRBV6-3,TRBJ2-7,CASSWTDYEQYF
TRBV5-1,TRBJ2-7,CASSLVRLAYDEQYF
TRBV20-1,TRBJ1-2,CSASSEGHNYGYTF
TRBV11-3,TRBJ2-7,CASSLFESGRGYEQYF
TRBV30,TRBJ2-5,CAWGTGHGASGSGTQYF
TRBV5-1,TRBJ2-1,CASSSLVGGAHEQFF
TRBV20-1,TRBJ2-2,CSAIYRVRTGELFF
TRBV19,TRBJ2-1,CASTPGLPTYNEQFF
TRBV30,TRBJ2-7,CAWSPRLGIYEQYF
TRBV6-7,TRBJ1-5,CASSAVGGINQPQHF
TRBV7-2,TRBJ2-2,CASSLLLTGELFF
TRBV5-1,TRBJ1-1,CASSFSSGPSNTEAFF
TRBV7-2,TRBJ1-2,CASSPDRGPNYGYTF
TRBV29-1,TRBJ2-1,CSVYGQKSSYNEQFF
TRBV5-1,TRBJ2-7,CASSSGTSGSYEQYF
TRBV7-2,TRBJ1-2,CASSQGGPRLGYTF
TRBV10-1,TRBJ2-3,CASSESGTPSTDTQYF
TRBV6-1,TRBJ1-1,CASSEDRGRGTEAFF
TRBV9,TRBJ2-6,CAISATGASGANVLTF
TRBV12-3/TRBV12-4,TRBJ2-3,CASSLSRGIDTQYF
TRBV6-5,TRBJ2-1,CASSYLTGLPPNEQFF
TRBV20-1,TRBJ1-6,CSARDAGGPYNSPLHF
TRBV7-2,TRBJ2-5,CASSWGLKETQYF
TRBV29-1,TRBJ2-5,CSALVSGARETQYF
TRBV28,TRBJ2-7,CASSLRSTGANRYEQYF
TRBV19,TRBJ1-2,CASNIGTQANYGYTF
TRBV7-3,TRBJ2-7,CASSLTPFARGVSYEQYF
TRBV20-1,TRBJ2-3,CSASGLAGGRDTQYF
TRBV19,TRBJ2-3,CASSIFYTGQGTDTQYF
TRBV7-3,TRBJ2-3,CASSLSQGADTQYF
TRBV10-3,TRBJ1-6,CAISAGGSSYNSPLHF
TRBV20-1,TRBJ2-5,CSARDPRTGGITQYF
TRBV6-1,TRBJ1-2,CASSEAGGFGYTF
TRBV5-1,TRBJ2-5,CASSLAVGVETQYF
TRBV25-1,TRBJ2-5,CASSEGQGLRETQYF
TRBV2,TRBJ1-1,CASSGILNTEAFF
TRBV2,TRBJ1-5,CASRGTGGQPQHF
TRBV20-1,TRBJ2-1,CSARDSTFSYNEQFF
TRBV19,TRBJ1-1,CASSISGGRNTEAFF
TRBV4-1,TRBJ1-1,CASSQVVPGEAFF
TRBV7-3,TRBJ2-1,CASSPIPGGGEQFF
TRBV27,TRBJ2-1,CASSRDGPYNEQFF